The 11 T cell receptor beta chains below were found in one sample sequenced in a study of T-cell reconstitution after alpha-beta-depleted transplantation in children. Preparation of the TCRbeta library was carried out with unique molecular identifiers. One entry per CDR3 protein results from TCRdb running MiXCR on the PCR reads. The sample includes hundreds of thousands of distinct CDR3 sequences, around 13% of them seen just once. The sequenced sample was PBMCs, mostly from graft donor cells, obtained 360 days after TCRalphabeta/CD19-depleted stem cell transplant. Source of these receptors: a male patient younger than 18 who had a stem cell transplant for acute myeloid leukemia, so the T cells may come from the graft donor.

V usage is TRBV7-9 and J usage is TRBJ2-2; possible D gene TRBD1, 6 bases. V was trimmed by 9 bases and J by 4 bases, leaving 12 bases between them. The germline V gene encodes CDR1 SEHNR and CDR2 FQNEAQ (reference sequence). The CDR3 has 13 amino acids. CDR3 nucleotides: TGTGCCAGTGACAGGTTGGGCACCGGGGAGCTGTTTTTT. It specifies CASDRLGTGELFF.

This rearrangement joins TRBV7-9 to TRBJ2-7; D gene ambiguous. CDR1 and CDR2 (germline): SEHNR, FQNEAQ (reference sequence). The V end lost 2 bases, the J end lost 5 bases, and 7 bases lay between the germline ends. This CDR3 is 12 amino acids long. The CDR3 coding sequence is TGTGCCAGCAGCTTAACTCCCCACGAGCAGTACTTC. This gives the protein CASSLTPHEQYF.

The table lists this clonotype with a few counts. The chain employs TRBV7-6 and TRBJ2-1, with 12 bases lining up with TRBD2. The trim removed 1 base at V and 8 bases at J, leaving 6 bases unmatched. Germline V CDR1 and CDR2: SGHVS, FNYEAQ. This CDR3 has 16 residues. The CDR3 loop is CASSLGVTSGRHEQFF. In DNA, the CDR3 is TGTGCCAGCAGCTTAGGTGTGACTAGCGGGAGACATGAGCAGTTCTTC.

The gene calls are TRBV29-1 and TRBJ2-7; TRBD1 might be the D (7 bases). This CDR3 has 15 amino acids. Per germline, CDR1 SQVTM and CDR2 ANQGSEA. Trimming shortened V by 3 bases and J by 0 bases, and 15 bases separated the two germline ends. The CDR3 nucleotides are TGCAGCGTTGAGGGAGGCAGGGGGTACTCCTACGAGCAGTACTTC. Amino acids: CSVEGGRGYSYEQYF.

This sequence joins TRBV20-1 and TRBJ2-1; 7 nucleotides match TRBD2. CDR3 size: 13 residues. V gave up 3 bases and J gave up 6 bases; unmatched junction bases: 5. The germline gives CDR1 DFQATT, CDR2 SNEGSKA (reference sequence). The CDR3 bases are TGCAGTGCTAGGTCCGGGAGGAGCAATGAGCAGTTCTTC. Protein sequence: CSARSGRSNEQFF.

This clonotype came up a few times. This chain joins TRBV24-1 and TRBJ2-1; 10 bases map to TRBD2. The length of the CDR3 is 18 residues. The ends lost 4 bases at V and 1 base at J; junction bases unmatched: 9. Germline V lookup: CDR1 KGHDR, CDR2 SFDVKD. The CDR3 spells CATSDPLAGERSYNEQFF. For the CDR3, the DNA is TGTGCCACCAGTGACCCCCTAGCGGGAGAGAGGTCCTACAATGAGCAGTTCTTC.

This clonotype ranks as medium-sized. V is TRBV12-3 or TRBV12-4 and J is TRBJ2-1, with D unresolved. The CDR3 has 12 residues. V shed 5 bases and J shed 8 bases, with 10 bases lying between them. Here the CDR3 reads CASSRALYEQFF. Here the CDR3 DNA reads TGTGCCAGCAGTCGCGCGTTGTATGAGCAGTTCTTC.

The chain couples TRBV15 to TRBJ2-7, with D unresolved. Trimming left V 5 bases short and J 4 bases short, with 12 bases between. The length of the CDR3 is 13 residues. Germline loops: CDR1 LNHNV, CDR2 YYDKDF (reference sequence). CDR3 sequence reads: CATSPGRKYEQYF. As DNA, the CDR3 is TGTGCCACCAGCCCCGGGCGAAAGTACGAGCAGTACTTC.

This clonotype was counted only a few times. The CDR3 bases are TGTGCCAGCAGCTTCCTGGACCTGGGAGGCTACACCTTC. This sequence encodes CASSFLDLGGYTF. V usage is TRBV7-9 and J usage is TRBJ1-2; no definite D call. V gave up 3 bases and J gave up 8 bases, with 13 bases separating them. This CDR3 region has 13 residues. Germline V gene lookup returns CDR1 SEHNR and CDR2 FQNEAQ (reference sequence).

This clonotype was counted a few times. The J gene is TRBJ2-3, the V gene TRBV5-5; D perhaps matches TRBD1 (5 bases). CDR1 SGHKS and CDR2 YYEKEE come from the germline V gene (reference sequence). V gave up 4 bases and J gave up 3 bases, with 15 bases separating them. The CDR3 is 15 residues long. This CDR3 reads CASSATEVWTDTQYF. CDR3 sequence (DNA): TGTGCCAGCAGCGCGACAGAGGTTTGGACAGATACGCAGTATTTT.

This clonotype showed up many times. The chain is built from TRBV29-1 and TRBJ2-2; 8 nucleotides line up with TRBD1. The germline V gene has CDR1 SQVTM and CDR2 ANQGSEA. CDR3 size: 16 residues. J gave up 3 bases and V 1 base, and 7 bases lay outside the gene matches. The CDR3 protein is CSVEGRQGSDTGELFF. The CDR3 DNA reads as TGCAGCGTTGAAGGGCGACAGGGGTCGGACACCGGGGAGCTGTTTTTT.